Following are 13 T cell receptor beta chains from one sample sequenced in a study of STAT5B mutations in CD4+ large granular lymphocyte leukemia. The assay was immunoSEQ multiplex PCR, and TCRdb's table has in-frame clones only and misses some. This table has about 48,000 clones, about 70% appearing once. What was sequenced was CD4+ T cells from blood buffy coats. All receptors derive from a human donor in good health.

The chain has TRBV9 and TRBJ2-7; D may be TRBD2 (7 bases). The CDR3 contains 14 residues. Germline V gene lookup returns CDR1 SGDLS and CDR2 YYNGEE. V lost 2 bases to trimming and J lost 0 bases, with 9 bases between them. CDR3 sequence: CASSVGGLSYEQYF. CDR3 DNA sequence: TGTGCCAGCAGCGTGGGGGGGCTCTCCTACGAGCAGTACTTC.

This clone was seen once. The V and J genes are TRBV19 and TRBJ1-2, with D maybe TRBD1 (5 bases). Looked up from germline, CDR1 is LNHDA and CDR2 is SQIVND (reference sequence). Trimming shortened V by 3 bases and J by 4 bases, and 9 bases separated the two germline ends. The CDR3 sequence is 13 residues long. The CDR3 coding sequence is TGTGCCAGTAGTATGAGGGGACCCTATGGCTACACCTTC. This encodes CASSMRGPYGYTF. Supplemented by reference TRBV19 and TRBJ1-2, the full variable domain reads DGGITQSPKYLFRKEGQNVTLSCEQNLNHDAMYWYRQDPGQGLRLIYYSQIVNDFQKGDIAEGYSVSREKKESFPLTVTSAQKNPTAFYLCASSMRGPYGYTFGSGTRLTVV.

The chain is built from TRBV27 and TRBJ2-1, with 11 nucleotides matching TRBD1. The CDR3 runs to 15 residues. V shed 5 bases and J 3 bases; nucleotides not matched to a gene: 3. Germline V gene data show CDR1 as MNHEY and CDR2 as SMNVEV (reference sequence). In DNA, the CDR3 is TGTGCCAGCAGTCCGGGACAGGGGGGCTACAATGAGCAGTTCTTC. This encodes CASSPGQGGYNEQFF.

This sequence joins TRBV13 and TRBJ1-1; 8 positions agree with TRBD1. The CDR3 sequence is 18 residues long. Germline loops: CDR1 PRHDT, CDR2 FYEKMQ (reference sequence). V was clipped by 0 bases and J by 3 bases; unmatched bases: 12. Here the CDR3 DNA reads TGTGCCAGCAGCTTAGGGGGGGGCAGGGGGCATTCGGACACTGAAGCTTTCTTT. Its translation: CASSLGGGRGHSDTEAFF.

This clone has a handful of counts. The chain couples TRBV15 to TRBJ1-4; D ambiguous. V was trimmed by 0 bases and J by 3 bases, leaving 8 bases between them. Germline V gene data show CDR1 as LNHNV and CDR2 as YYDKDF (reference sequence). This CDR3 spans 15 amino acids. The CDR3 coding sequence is TGTGCCACCAGCAGAGATAGGTTGCCTAATGAAAAACTGTTTTTT. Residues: CATSRDRLPNEKLFF. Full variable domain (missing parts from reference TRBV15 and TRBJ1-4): DAMVIQNPRYQVTQFGKPVTLSCSQTLNHNVMYWYQQKSSQAPKLLFHYYDKDFNNEADTPDNFQSRRPNTSFCFLDIRSPGLGDTAMYLCATSRDRLPNEKLFFGSGTQLSVL.

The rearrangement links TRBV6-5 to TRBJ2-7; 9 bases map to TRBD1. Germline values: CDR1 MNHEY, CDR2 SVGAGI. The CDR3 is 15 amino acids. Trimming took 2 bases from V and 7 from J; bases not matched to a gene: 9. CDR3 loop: CASSYGDRDGREQYF. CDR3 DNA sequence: TGTGCCAGCAGTTACGGGGACAGGGACGGGAGGGAGCAGTACTTC.

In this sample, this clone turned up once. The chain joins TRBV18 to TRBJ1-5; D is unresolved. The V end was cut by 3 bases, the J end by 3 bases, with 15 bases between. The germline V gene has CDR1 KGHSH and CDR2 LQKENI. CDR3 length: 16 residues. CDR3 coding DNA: TGTGCCAGCTCACCTTACGAGGCTCAGGACAATCAGCCCCAGCATTTT. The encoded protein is CASSPYEAQDNQPQHF.

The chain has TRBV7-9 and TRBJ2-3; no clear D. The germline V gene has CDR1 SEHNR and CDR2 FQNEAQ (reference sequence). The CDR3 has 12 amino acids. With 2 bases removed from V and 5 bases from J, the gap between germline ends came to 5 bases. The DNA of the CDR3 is TGTGCCAGCAGCTTATCTAAAGATACGCAGTATTTT. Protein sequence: CASSLSKDTQYF.

CDR3 sequence reads: CASSLGGDITDTQYF. The CDR3 DNA reads TGCGCCAGCAGCTTGGGTGGGGATATCACAGATACGCAGTATTTT. The J gene is TRBJ2-3, the V gene TRBV5-1; D unclear. The CDR3 is 15 residues long. V was cut by 0 bases and J by 2 bases, with 10 bases left in between. The V gene's germline CDR1 is SGHRS and CDR2 YFSETQ.

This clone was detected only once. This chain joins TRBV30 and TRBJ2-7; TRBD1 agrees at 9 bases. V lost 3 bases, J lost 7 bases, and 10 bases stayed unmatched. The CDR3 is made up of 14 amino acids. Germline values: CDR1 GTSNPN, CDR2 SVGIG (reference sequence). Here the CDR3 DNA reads TGTGCCTGGAGCCTCGGACAGGGGTCGTGGGAGCAGTACTTC. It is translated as CAWSLGQGSWEQYF.

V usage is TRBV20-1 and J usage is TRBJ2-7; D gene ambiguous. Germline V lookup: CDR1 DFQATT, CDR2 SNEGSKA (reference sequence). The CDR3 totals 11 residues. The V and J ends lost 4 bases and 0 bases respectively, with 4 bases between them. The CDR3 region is CSAMDSYEQYV. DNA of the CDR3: TGCAGTGCTATGGACTCCTACGAGCAGTACGTC.

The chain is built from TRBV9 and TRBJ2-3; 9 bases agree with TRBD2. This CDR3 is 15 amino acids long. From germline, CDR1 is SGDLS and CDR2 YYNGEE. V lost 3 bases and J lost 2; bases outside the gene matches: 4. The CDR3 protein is CASSGGGLATDTQYF. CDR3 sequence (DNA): TGTGCCAGCAGCGGAGGGGGACTAGCCACAGATACGCAGTATTTT.

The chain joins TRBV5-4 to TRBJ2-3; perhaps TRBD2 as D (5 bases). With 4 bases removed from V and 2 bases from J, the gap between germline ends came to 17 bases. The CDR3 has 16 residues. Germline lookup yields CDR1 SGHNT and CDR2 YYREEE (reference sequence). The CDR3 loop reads CASSHKREGSTDTQYF. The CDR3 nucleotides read TGTGCCAGCAGCCATAAGCGAGAGGGATCCACAGATACGCAGTATTTT.